The clone carrying this T cell receptor (beta chain) was seen a single time. The antigen is unknown. Deep TCR-beta sequencing used DNA from uncultured naive and memory CD4+ T cells. Assay used: immunoSEQ multiplex PCR; TCRdb lists only in-frame clones, some missing. The sample lists tens of thousands of clones, 70% to 90% occurring once. The data derive from a study of CD4 T cells in relation to SARS-CoV-2 and coronaviruses. Whole-study context: Two subjects were Hispanic; patients were 8 males and a handful of females.

Study results and caveats: No donor gave both pre-pandemic and post-infection samples. In around 60% of donors, memory CD4+ clonotypes crossrecognized SARS-CoV-2 and at least one common cold coronavirus spike.

V lost 4 bases and J lost 5, with 9 bases in between. The CDR3 has 13 residues. CDR1 is SGHRS and CDR2 is YFSETQ in the germline V gene. Source material: memory CD4+ T cells from PBMCs. The clonotype comes from an adult with COVID-19. The chain joins TRBV5-1 to TRBJ1-4; no firm D call. CDR3 sequence reads: CASSTNRNEKLFF. The CDR3 bases are TGCGCCAGCAGCACCAACAGAAATGAAAAACTGTTTTTT. The whole variable domain, remainder taken from reference TRBV5-1 and TRBJ1-4, is KAGVTQTPRYLIKTRGQQVTLSCSPISGHRSVSWYQQTPGQGLQFLFEYFSETQRNKGNFPGRFSGRQFSNSRSEMNVSTLELGDSALYLCASSTNRNEKLFFGSGTQLSVL.